This T cell receptor beta chain was sequenced during a study of alternative splicing in chronic myeloid leukemia remission (dated by TCRdb to about 2020). About the investigation overall: Remission specimens from the trials were collected at major or complete molecular response, at 12 or 24 months of TKI therapy. Peripheral blood from chronic-phase CML patients at diagnosis and remission was profiled by RNA sequencing and compared with healthy donors. The RESIST (imatinib), ENESTxtnd (nilotinib) and PINNACLE (nilotinib plus pegylated interferon) trials supplied under ten diagnostic specimens along with matched remission specimens. The median age was around 50 years at diagnosis, 56 to 60 at remission and more than 35 for the healthy controls. For the trials, the diagnostic specimens consisted of total leukocytes from peripheral blood that had been collected in EDTA. Nine CML samples, seven diagnostic and two matched remission, came from the French Persistem study. In terms of female/male counts, the diagnosis samples were 11/5, the remission samples were 8/3 and the controls were 2/4. Total RNA was extracted with Trizol from peripheral blood mononuclear cells of diagnosis, remission and control samples.

Concerning this clonotype: This clone's antigen is unknown.

What the research found in general, with its limitations: At remission, blood cell composition was found to be reconfigured to resemble that of lymphoid cell-enriched normal controls. Blood cell composition differed strongly by timepoint, shifting from myeloid progenitor enrichment at diagnosis to mature lymphoid enrichment at remission.

Per the publication, the time point label means: major or complete molecular response after front-line TKI therapy. Over 15 CML patients made up the patient cohort, and matched post-remission samples were retrieved for a subset of those patients. CDR1 MNHEY and CDR2 SVGEGT were looked up in the germline V gene. From the cysteine up to the phenylalanine, the CDR3 has a length of 17 residues. No DNA sequence is on record. Library method: bulk RNA-seq. The TruSeq Stranded RNA sample prep kit was used to generate libraries of poly-A-enriched mRNA from an input of approximately 1 ug total RNA. Paired-end sequencing was carried out on a HiSeq 2500, and each sample was sequenced in triplicate. A read length of 125 nucleotides per mate was used for RNA-seq. As for the original processing: Reads were trimmed and aligned to hg38 using STAR v2.7, and quality control was performed with FASTQC, RSeQC and multiqc. Salmon 0.14.1 was used to quantify gene expression levels as transcripts per million (TPM). The results of principal component analysis suggested that neither trial, library batch, sequencing batch, treatment regimen nor sex drove the transcriptomic profiles. Once TCRdb had reprocessed the reads, it stored one entry per CDR3 protein sequence and supplied no DNA. The V and J calls were determined by TCRdb, not by the authors. Recorded for this sample are 550 to 650 distinct CDR3 sequences; 95% to 97% of them occurred a single time. The ten largest account for around 7.7% of the sample.

Recombination joined TRBV6-2 or TRBV6-3 with TRBJ1-1. This receptor was taken from an adult with chronic myeloid leukemia. Sequenced material: PBMCs or total blood leukocytes (not recorded which), taken during remission. CDR3 region: CASSYPPGGSMNTEAFF.